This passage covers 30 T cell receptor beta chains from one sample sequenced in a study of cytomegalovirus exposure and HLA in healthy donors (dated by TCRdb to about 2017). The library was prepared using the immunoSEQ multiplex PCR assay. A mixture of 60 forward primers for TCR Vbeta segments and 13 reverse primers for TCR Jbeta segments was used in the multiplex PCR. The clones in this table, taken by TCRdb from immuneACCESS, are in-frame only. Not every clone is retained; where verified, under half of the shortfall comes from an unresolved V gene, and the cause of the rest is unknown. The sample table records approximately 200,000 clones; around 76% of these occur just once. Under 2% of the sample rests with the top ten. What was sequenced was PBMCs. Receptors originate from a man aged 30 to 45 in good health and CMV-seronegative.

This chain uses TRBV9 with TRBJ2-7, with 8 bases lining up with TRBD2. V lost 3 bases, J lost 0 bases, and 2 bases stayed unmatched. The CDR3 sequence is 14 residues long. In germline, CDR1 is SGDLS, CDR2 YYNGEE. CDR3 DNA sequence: TGTGCCAGCAGCGGTAGCGGGGACTCCTACGAGCAGTACTTC. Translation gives CASSGSGDSYEQYF.

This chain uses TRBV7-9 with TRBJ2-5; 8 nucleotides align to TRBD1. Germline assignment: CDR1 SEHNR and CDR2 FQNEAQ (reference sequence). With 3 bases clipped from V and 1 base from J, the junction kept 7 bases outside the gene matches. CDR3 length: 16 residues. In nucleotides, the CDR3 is TGTGCCAGCAGCTTTAGGGACAGGCATGGCCAAGAGACCCAGTACTTC. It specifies CASSFRDRHGQETQYF.

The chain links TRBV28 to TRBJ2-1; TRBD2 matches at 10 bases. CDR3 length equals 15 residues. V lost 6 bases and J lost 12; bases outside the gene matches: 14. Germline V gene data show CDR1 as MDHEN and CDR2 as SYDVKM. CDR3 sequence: CASRPVGLAGDRQFF. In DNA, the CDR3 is TGTGCCAGCAGACCCGTCGGGCTAGCGGGAGATCGGCAGTTCTTC.

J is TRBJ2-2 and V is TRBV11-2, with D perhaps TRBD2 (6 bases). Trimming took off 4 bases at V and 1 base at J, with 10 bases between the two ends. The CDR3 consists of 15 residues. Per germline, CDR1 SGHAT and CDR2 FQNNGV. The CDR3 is CASSSWRVNTGELFF. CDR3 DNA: TGTGCCAGCAGCTCATGGAGGGTGAACACCGGGGAGCTGTTTTTT.

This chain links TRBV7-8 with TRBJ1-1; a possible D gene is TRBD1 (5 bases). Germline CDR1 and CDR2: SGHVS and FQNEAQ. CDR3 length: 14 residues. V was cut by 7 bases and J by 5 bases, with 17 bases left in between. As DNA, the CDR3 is TGTGCCAGCAACAGTGGGACTATCGTAACTGAAGCTTTCTTT. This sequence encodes CASNSGTIVTEAFF.

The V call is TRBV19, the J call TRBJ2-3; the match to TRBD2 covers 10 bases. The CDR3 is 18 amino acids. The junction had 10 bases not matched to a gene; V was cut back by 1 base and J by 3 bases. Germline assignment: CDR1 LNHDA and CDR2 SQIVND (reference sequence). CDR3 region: CASSIVLVLAGETDTQYF. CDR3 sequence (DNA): TGTGCCAGTAGTATAGTTTTGGTCCTAGCGGGAGAGACAGATACGCAGTATTTT.

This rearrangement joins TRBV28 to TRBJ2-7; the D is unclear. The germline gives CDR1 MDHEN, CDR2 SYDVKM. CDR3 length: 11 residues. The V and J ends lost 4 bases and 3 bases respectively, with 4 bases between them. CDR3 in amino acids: CASSSIYEQYF. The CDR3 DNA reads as TGTGCCAGCAGTTCTATCTACGAGCAGTACTTC.

Written as DNA, the CDR3 is TGTGCCAGCAATCACGTGGGAGGGAGGGCCAATGAGCAGTTCTTC. Encoded protein: CASNHVGGRANEQFF. The chain recombines TRBV5-4 with TRBJ2-1; 7 bases line up with TRBD2. Germline V gene lookup returns CDR1 SGHNT and CDR2 YYREEE (reference sequence). Trimming removed 6 bases from V and 6 bases from J; junction bases left unmatched: 12. The CDR3 contains 15 residues.

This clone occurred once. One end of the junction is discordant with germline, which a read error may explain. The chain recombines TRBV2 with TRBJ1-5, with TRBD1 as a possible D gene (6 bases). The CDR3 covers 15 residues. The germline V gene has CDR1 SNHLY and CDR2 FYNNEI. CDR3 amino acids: CASREGGHSNQPQHF. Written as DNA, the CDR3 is TGTGCCAGCAGGGAAGGGGGGCATAGCAATCAGCCCCAGCATTTT.

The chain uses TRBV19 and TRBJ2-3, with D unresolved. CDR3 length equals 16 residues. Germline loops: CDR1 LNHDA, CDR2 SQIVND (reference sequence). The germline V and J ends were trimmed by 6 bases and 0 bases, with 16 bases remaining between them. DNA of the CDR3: TGTGCCAGTAGCCTAGGAACTCTGACTAGCACAGATACGCAGTATTTT. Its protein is CASSLGTLTSTDTQYF.

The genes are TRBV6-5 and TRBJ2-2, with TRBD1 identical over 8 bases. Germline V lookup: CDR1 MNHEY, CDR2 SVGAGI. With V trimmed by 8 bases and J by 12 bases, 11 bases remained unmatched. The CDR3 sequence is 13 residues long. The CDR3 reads CASGLGTGSKLFF. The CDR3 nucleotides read TGTGCCAGCGGATTGGGGACAGGCAGTAAGCTGTTTTTT.

The CDR3 is CASSFTGLAGVYNEQFF. CDR3 in DNA: TGTGCCAGCAGTTTCACGGGACTAGCGGGAGTATACAATGAGCAGTTCTTC. This chain joins TRBV27 and TRBJ2-1; 14 bases align to TRBD2. The germline V gene encodes CDR1 MNHEY and CDR2 SMNVEV (reference sequence). The V segment lost 3 bases and the J segment 4 bases; nucleotides outside the gene matches: 5. The CDR3 has 17 residues.

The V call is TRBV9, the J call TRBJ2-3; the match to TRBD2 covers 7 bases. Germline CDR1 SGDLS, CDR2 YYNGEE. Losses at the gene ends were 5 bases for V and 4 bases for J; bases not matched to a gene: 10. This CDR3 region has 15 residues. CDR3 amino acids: CASSRDYPQSDTQYF. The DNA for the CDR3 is TGTGCCAGCAGTCGGGACTACCCTCAATCAGATACGCAGTATTTT.

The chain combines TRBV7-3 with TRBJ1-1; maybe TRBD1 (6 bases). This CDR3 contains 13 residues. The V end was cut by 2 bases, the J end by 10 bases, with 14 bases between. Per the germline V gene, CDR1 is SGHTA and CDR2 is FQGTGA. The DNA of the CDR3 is TGTGCCAGCAGCTTAGACCCAGGGGTGGGAGCTTTCTTT. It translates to CASSLDPGVGAFF.

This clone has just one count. The CDR3 protein is CASRAADRGETQYF. CDR3 coding DNA: TGTGCCAGTAGGGCCGCGGACAGGGGGGAGACCCAGTACTTC. This chain joins TRBV19 and TRBJ2-5, with 10 bases matching TRBD1. CDR3 length: 14 residues. J lost 5 bases, V lost 6 bases, and 6 bases had no gene match. Germline lookup yields CDR1 LNHDA and CDR2 SQIVND (reference sequence).

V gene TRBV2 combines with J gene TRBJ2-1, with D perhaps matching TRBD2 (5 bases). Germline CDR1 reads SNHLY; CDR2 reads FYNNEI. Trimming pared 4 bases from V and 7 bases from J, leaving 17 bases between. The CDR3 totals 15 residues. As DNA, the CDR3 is TGTGCCAGCAGTGCAGAGGTTTCGAGGGTAAATGAGCAGTTCTTC. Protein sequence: CASSAEVSRVNEQFF.

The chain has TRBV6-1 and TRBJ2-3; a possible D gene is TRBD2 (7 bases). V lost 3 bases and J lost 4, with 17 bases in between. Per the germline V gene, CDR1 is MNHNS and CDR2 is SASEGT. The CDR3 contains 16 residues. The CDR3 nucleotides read TGTGCCAGCAGTGACATGGGGGGGGCTATAGCAGATACGCAGTATTTT. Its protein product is CASSDMGGAIADTQYF.

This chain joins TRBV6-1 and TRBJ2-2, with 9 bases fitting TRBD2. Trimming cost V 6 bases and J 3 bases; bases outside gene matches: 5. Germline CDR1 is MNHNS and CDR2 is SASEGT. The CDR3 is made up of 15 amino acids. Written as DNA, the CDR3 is TGTGCCAGCAGAGGCGGGAGGGCAGACACCGGGGAGCTGTTTTTT. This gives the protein CASRGGRADTGELFF.

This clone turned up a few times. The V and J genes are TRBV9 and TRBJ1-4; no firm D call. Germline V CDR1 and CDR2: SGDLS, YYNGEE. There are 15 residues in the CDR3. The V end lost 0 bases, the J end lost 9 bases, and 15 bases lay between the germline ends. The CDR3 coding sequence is TGTGCCAGCAGCGTAGCTCATGGGAGGGAGAAAAAACTGTTTTTT. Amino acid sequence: CASSVAHGREKKLFF.

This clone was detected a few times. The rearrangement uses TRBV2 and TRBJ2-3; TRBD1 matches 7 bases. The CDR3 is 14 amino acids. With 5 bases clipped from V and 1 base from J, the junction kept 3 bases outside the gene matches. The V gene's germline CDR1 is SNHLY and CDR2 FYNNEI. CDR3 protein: CASSTGVRTDTQYF. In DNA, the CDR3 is TGTGCCAGCAGTACAGGGGTCCGCACAGATACGCAGTATTTT.

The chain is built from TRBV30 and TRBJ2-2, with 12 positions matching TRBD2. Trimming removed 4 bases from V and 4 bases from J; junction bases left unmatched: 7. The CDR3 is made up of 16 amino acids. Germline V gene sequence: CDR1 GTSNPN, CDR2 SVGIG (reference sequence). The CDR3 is CAWKGLAGRGTGELFF. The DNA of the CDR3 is TGTGCCTGGAAAGGACTAGCGGGAAGGGGCACCGGGGAGCTGTTTTTT.

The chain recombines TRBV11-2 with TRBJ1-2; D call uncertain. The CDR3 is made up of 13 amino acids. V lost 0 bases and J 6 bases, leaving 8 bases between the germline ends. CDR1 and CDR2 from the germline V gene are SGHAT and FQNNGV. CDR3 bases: TGTGCCAGCAGCTTAGAGGAGGCCCATGGCTACACCTTC. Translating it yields CASSLEEAHGYTF.

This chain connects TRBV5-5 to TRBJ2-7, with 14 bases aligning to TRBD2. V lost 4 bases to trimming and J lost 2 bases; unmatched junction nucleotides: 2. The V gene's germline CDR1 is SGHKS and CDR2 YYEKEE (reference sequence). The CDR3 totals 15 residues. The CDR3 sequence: CASSTGLAGAYEQYF. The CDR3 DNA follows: TGTGCCAGCAGCACGGGACTAGCGGGGGCCTACGAGCAGTACTTC.

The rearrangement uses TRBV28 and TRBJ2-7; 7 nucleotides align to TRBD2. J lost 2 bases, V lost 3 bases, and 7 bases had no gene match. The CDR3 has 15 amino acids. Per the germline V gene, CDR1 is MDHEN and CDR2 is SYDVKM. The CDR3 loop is CASSLRLAVAYEQYF. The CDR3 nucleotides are TGTGCCAGCAGTTTGAGACTAGCCGTCGCCTACGAGCAGTACTTC. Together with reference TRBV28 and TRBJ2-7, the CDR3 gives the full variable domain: DVKVTQSSRYLVKRTGEKVFLECVQDMDHENMFWYRQDPGLGLRLIYFSYDVKMKEKGDIPEGYSVSREKKERFSLILESASTNQTSMYLCASSLRLAVAYEQYFGPGTRLTVT.

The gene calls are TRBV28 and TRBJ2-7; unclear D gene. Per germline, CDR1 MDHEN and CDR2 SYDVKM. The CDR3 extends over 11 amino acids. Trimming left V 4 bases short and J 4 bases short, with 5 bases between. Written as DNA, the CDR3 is TGTGCCAGCAGTTCCGCGTACGAGCAGTACTTC. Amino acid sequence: CASSSAYEQYF.

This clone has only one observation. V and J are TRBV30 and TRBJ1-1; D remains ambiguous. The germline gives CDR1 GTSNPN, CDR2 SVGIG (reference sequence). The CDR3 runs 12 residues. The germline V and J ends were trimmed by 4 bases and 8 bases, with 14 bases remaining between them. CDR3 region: CAWNGPFVEAFF. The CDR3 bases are TGTGCCTGGAATGGGCCATTCGTGGAAGCTTTCTTT.

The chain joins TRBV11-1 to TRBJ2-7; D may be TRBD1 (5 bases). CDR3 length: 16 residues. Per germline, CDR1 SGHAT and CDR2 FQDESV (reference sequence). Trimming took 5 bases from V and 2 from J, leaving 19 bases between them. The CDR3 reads CASSQSPLTETYEQYF. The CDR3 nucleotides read TGTGCCAGCAGCCAATCGCCCTTGACAGAGACCTACGAGCAGTACTTC.

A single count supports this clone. The chain's CDR3 is CASSVGGTLYF. The CDR3, as DNA: TGTGCCAGCAGCGTAGGGGGGACACTATACTTC. The J gene is TRBJ2-5, the V gene TRBV9; the D gene is possibly TRBD1 (6 bases). V lost 0 bases and J lost 14, with 11 bases in between. The CDR3 spans 11 residues. Germline V gene lookup returns CDR1 SGDLS and CDR2 YYNGEE.

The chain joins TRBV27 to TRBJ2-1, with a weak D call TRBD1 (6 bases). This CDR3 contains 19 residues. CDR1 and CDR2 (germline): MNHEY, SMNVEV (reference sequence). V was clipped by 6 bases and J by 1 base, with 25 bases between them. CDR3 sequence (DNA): TGTGCCAGCAGACGCTTGCAGGGGCGACGATTTTTATCCTACAATGAGCAGTTCTTC. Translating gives CASRRLQGRRFLSYNEQFF.

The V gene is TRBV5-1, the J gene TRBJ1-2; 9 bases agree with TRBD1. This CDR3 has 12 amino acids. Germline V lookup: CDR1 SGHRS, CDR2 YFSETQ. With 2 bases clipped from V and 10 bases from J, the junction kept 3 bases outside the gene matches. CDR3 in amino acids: CASSLRDRDYTF. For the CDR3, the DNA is TGCGCCAGCAGCTTAAGGGACAGGGACTACACCTTC. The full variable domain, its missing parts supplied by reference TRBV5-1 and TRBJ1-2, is KAGVTQTPRYLIKTRGQQVTLSCSPISGHRSVSWYQQTPGQGLQFLFEYFSETQRNKGNFPGRFSGRQFSNSRSEMNVSTLELGDSALYLCASSLRDRDYTFGSGTRLTVV.